These 26 T cell receptor beta chains originate from one sample sequenced in a study of CD8+ T cells in alopecia areata. RNA extraction was followed by reverse transcription into cDNA, which acted as the sequencing template. The protocol was immunoSEQ multiplex PCR, while the TCRdb copy is restricted to in-frame clones and leaves out a portion. The sample records 200,000 or so clones, around three fifths being singletons. Source: CD4+ T cells sorted from blood, taken at week 0. The receptors here all came from a human donor with alopecia areata.

In its sample, this clone was seen a few times. V usage is TRBV29-1 and J usage is TRBJ1-2; maybe TRBD1 (5 bases). Per the germline V gene, CDR1 is SQVTM and CDR2 is ANQGSEA. There are 11 residues in the CDR3. CDR3 DNA sequence: TGCACCATAAGGGGTGGTGATGGCTACACCTTC. Protein product: CTIRGGDGYTF. The full variable domain, its missing parts supplied by reference TRBV29-1 and TRBJ1-2, is SAVISQKPSRDICQRGTSLTIQCQVDSQVTMMFWYRQQPGQSLTLIATANQGSEATYESGFVIDKFPISRPNLTFSTLTVSNMSPEDSSIYLCTIRGGDGYTFGSGTRLTVV.

The V and J genes are TRBV5-4 and TRBJ2-5; D is ambiguous. The CDR3 extends over 13 amino acids. Germline V CDR1 and CDR2: SGHNT, YYREEE (reference sequence). Between the trimmed V and J ends, which lost 0 bases and 5 bases, there was a span of 8 bases. CDR3 nucleotides: TGTGCCAGCAGCTTGGACTTGGGGGAGACCCAGTACTTC. Translated, it gives CASSLDLGETQYF.

This rearrangement joins TRBV19 to TRBJ2-7, with D perhaps given as TRBD1 or TRBD2 (6 bases each). Germline assignment: CDR1 LNHDA and CDR2 SQIVND (reference sequence). Between the trimmed V and J ends, which lost 2 bases and 1 base, there was a span of 21 bases. This CDR3 region has 18 residues. Here the CDR3 reads CASSISLRGHTVSYEQYF. The CDR3 coding sequence is TGTGCCAGTAGTATATCTCTTCGGGGGCACACCGTTTCCTACGAGCAGTACTTC.

The rearrangement joins TRBV20-1 to TRBJ2-3; D is unresolved. The CDR3 covers 10 residues. Germline values: CDR1 DFQATT, CDR2 SNEGSKA (reference sequence). In nucleotides, the CDR3 is TGCAGATCCTCCACAGATACGCAGTATTTT. This gives the protein CRSSTDTQYF.

This clone appeared a few times. The genes are TRBV5-4 and TRBJ2-7; 11 positions match TRBD2. The J segment lost 0 bases and the V segment lost 5 bases, leaving 4 bases of the junction unmatched. Looked up from germline, CDR1 is SGHNT and CDR2 is YYREEE (reference sequence). This CDR3 is 15 amino acids long. The CDR3 sequence: CASSLGLADSYEQYF. The DNA for the CDR3 is TGTGCCAGCAGTCTGGGACTAGCGGACTCCTACGAGCAGTACTTC.

The chain links TRBV29-1 to TRBJ2-5; D is unresolved. Germline V gene sequence: CDR1 SQVTM, CDR2 ANQGSEA. V lost 7 bases and J 7 bases, leaving 19 bases between the germline ends. CDR3 length equals 13 residues. CDR3 coding DNA: TGCAGCGCACCTGACTGGGGAACTGTGACCCAGTACTTC. It is translated as CSAPDWGTVTQYF.

This clone was recorded once. This chain joins TRBV29-1 and TRBJ2-7; no clear D gene. Trimming left V 1 base short and J 1 base short, with 14 bases between. The CDR3 contains 15 residues. The germline V gene encodes CDR1 SQVTM and CDR2 ANQGSEA. The CDR3 sequence: CSVEGARRFSYEQYF. Here the CDR3 DNA reads TGCAGCGTTGAAGGGGCGAGGAGATTTTCCTACGAGCAGTACTTC.

The chain links TRBV25-1 to TRBJ2-5, with D hard to call. Germline values: CDR1 MGHDK, CDR2 SYGVNS. This CDR3 region has 13 residues. Trimming cost V 4 bases and J 1 base, with 7 bases left between them. The CDR3 loop reads CASSAKGQETQYF. In DNA, the CDR3 is TGTGCCAGCAGTGCGAAGGGCCAAGAGACCCAGTACTTC. The variable domain in full, completed from reference TRBV25-1 and TRBJ2-5, reads EADIYQTPRYLVIGTGKKITLECSQTMGHDKMYWYQQDPGMELHLIHYSYGVNSTEKGDLSSESTVSRIRTEHFPLTLESARPSHTSQYLCASSAKGQETQYFGPGTRLLVL.

This clone was found a few times. Within the sample, other DNA sequences also encode this same CDR3. The chain recombines TRBV5-1 with TRBJ2-3; D call uncertain. V lost 0 bases, J lost 5 bases, and 1 base lay in between. Germline V lookup: CDR1 SGHRS, CDR2 YFSETQ. The CDR3 covers 11 residues. CDR3 nucleotides: TGCGCCAGCAGCTTGGAAGATACGCAGTATTTT. The encoded protein is CASSLEDTQYF.

This clone was counted between two and nine times. This rearrangement joins TRBV4-2 to TRBJ2-2; D is ambiguous. V lost 3 bases, J lost 1 base, and 3 bases lay in between. Germline lookup yields CDR1 LGHNA and CDR2 YNFKEQ. CDR3 length: 13 amino acids. The CDR3 reads CASSQLNTGELFF. Here the CDR3 DNA reads TGTGCCAGCAGCCAGCTGAACACCGGGGAGCTGTTTTTT.

The rearrangement links TRBV11-2 to TRBJ2-7; possibly TRBD1 for D (6 bases). CDR3 length equals 15 residues. The germline CDR1 and CDR2 sequences are SGHAT and FQNNGV. Between the trimmed V and J ends, which lost 1 base and 2 bases, there was a span of 12 bases. The CDR3 is CASSLVTGLAYEQYF. CDR3 in DNA: TGTGCCAGCAGCTTAGTGACAGGTTTGGCCTACGAGCAGTACTTC. The entire variable domain, with the rest obtained from reference TRBV11-2 and TRBJ2-7, is as follows: EAGVAQSPRYKIIEKRQSVAFWCNPISGHATLYWYQQILGQGPKLLIQFQNNGVVDDSQLPKDRFSAERLKGVDSTLKIQPAKLEDSAVYLCASSLVTGLAYEQYFGPGTRLTVT.

This sequence joins TRBV29-1 and TRBJ2-7; D possibly corresponds to TRBD1 (5 bases). The V gene's germline CDR1 is SQVTM and CDR2 ANQGSEA. Between the trimmed V and J ends, which lost 6 bases and 1 base, there was a span of 16 bases. The CDR3 runs to 14 residues. The CDR3 is CSVSNQGKSYEQYF. CDR3 nucleotides: TGCAGCGTGTCAAACCAGGGAAAGTCCTACGAGCAGTACTTC.

This clone appeared a few times. The chain joins TRBV7-9 to TRBJ2-7; TRBD1 matches at 7 bases. Germline V gene data show CDR1 as SEHNR and CDR2 as FQNEAQ (reference sequence). The V segment lost 5 bases and the J segment 4 bases; nucleotides outside the gene matches: 8. This CDR3 has 14 amino acids. CDR3 amino acids: CASSPWTGRYEQYF. DNA of the CDR3: TGTGCCAGCAGCCCCTGGACAGGTCGGTACGAGCAGTACTTC.

The V call is TRBV25-1, the J call TRBJ2-2; D is unclear. Germline-derived CDR1 and CDR2 are MGHDK and SYGVNS. Deletions cut 0 bases from V and 5 bases from J, with 10 bases between. The CDR3 contains 15 residues. The CDR3 nucleotides read TGTGCCAGCAGTGAATACCCGGGTAGGACCGGGGAGCTGTTTTTT. It specifies CASSEYPGRTGELFF. Combining the CDR3 with reference TRBV25-1 and TRBJ2-2 gives the whole variable domain EADIYQTPRYLVIGTGKKITLECSQTMGHDKMYWYQQDPGMELHLIHYSYGVNSTEKGDLSSESTVSRIRTEHFPLTLESARPSHTSQYLCASSEYPGRTGELFFGEGSRLTVL.

This clone came up a few times. This chain connects TRBV7-6 to TRBJ1-1; D is perhaps TRBD1 (5 bases). The germline V gene encodes CDR1 SGHVS and CDR2 FNYEAQ. CDR3 size: 13 residues. CDR3 sequence (DNA): TGTGCTACTTCACAGGTGTCGACCACTGAAGCTTTCTTT. Its protein product is CATSQVSTTEAFF.

This clone was observed a few times. Other nucleotide sequences from this sample produce the same CDR3. This chain links TRBV29-1 with TRBJ2-5; D is unclear. V lost 7 bases to trimming and J lost 4 bases, with 13 bases between them. The CDR3 loop spans 12 amino acids. CDR1 SQVTM and CDR2 ANQGSEA come from the germline V gene. The CDR3 reads CSAKPGRETQYF. The CDR3 DNA is TGCAGCGCGAAGCCAGGTCGAGAGACCCAGTACTTC.

In this sample, this clone turned up once. The chain couples TRBV2 to TRBJ1-5, with 8 positions matching TRBD1. Germline loops: CDR1 SNHLY, CDR2 FYNNEI. The V and J ends lost 9 bases and 7 bases, in that order; junction bases with no gene match: 5. This CDR3 is built from 12 residues. The CDR3 coding sequence is TGTGCCAGTCAGGGGGCACGGCAGCCCCAGCATTTT. Protein product: CASQGARQPQHF.

This clone was seen only a few times. The V and J genes are TRBV25-1 and TRBJ1-6; possibly TRBD1 for D (5 bases). Looked up from germline, CDR1 is MGHDK and CDR2 is SYGVNS. Trimming took 5 bases from V and 9 from J, leaving 14 bases between them. The CDR3 runs 14 residues. CDR3 sequence reads: CASSFREEGSPLHF. DNA for the CDR3: TGTGCCAGCAGTTTCAGGGAGGAGGGTTCACCCCTCCACTTT.

The CDR3 coding sequence is TGTGCCTTGGAGAGGCTCATGAACACTGAAGCTTTCTTT. Translation: CALERLMNTEAFF. The chain is built from TRBV7-9 and TRBJ1-1; D unresolved. The V end was cut by 11 bases, the J end by 0 bases, with 13 bases between. CDR3 size: 13 residues. From germline, CDR1 is SEHNR and CDR2 FQNEAQ (reference sequence).

This clone was counted between two and nine times. The gene calls are TRBV30 and TRBJ2-7; TRBD2 matches 13 bases. V shed 1 base and J 9 bases; nucleotides not matched to a gene: 9. CDR1 and CDR2 from the germline V gene are GTSNPN and SVGIG (reference sequence). The CDR3 contains 15 residues. The DNA for the CDR3 is TGTGCCTGGAGTGCACTAGCGGGAGGGCAAACTTGGCAGTACTTC. Protein sequence: CAWSALAGGQTWQYF. The full variable domain, with the rest looked up from reference TRBV30 and TRBJ2-7, is SQTIHQWPATLVQPVGSPLSLECTVEGTSNPNLYWYRQAAGRGLQLLFYSVGIGQISSEVPQNLSASRPQDRQFILSSKKLLLSDSGFYLCAWSALAGGQTWQYFGPGTRLTVT.

This clone appeared a few times. V is TRBV23-1 and J is TRBJ2-7, with D unclear. TRBV23-1 is an ORF, with its function uncertain. This CDR3 spans 14 amino acids. Trimming left V 0 bases short and J 3 bases short, with 9 bases between. CDR3 loop: CASSQSSPYYEQYF. The CDR3 bases are TGCGCCAGCAGTCAATCGAGCCCGTACTACGAGCAGTACTTC.

V and J are TRBV19 and TRBJ1-1, with D maybe TRBD1 (5 bases). The CDR3 length is 14 residues. V lost 5 bases and J 0 bases, leaving 10 bases between the germline ends. Germline CDR1 is LNHDA and CDR2 is SQIVND (reference sequence). CDR3 in amino acids: CASSPGPMNTEAFF. The CDR3 DNA sequence: TGTGCCAGTAGTCCGGGGCCTATGAACACTGAAGCTTTCTTT.

This chain connects TRBV29-1 to TRBJ2-5; 12 bases fit TRBD2. Germline V CDR1 and CDR2: SQVTM, ANQGSEA. There are 15 residues in the CDR3. With V trimmed by 6 bases and J by 2 bases, 7 bases remained unmatched. The CDR3 nucleotides are TGCAGCGTCGTCGGGACTAGCGGGCCTCAAGAGACCCAGTACTTC. It encodes CSVVGTSGPQETQYF.

This clone has just a few counts. The V gene is TRBV19, the J gene TRBJ2-1; D assignment may be TRBD1 or TRBD2 (5 bases each). Trimming took 7 bases from V and 0 from J, leaving 13 bases between them. Germline CDR1 is LNHDA and CDR2 is SQIVND (reference sequence). The CDR3 loop spans 15 amino acids. In nucleotides, the CDR3 is TGTGCCAGTACCGTCGGGGCTGCCTCCTACAATGAGCAGTTCTTC. Translating it yields CASTVGAASYNEQFF.

This chain joins TRBV30 and TRBJ2-3; D is undetermined. V gave up 0 bases and J gave up 2 bases, with 6 bases separating them. Germline-derived CDR1 and CDR2 are GTSNPN and SVGIG (reference sequence). The CDR3 loop spans 13 amino acids. The CDR3 is CAWSVRLTDTQYF. Written as DNA, the CDR3 is TGTGCCTGGAGTGTACGGCTCACAGATACGCAGTATTTT. The variable domain in full, with the rest retrieved from reference TRBV30 and TRBJ2-3, is SQTIHQWPATLVQPVGSPLSLECTVEGTSNPNLYWYRQAAGRGLQLLFYSVGIGQISSEVPQNLSASRPQDRQFILSSKKLLLSDSGFYLCAWSVRLTDTQYFGPGTRLTVL.

This clone was seen a handful of times. V is TRBV29-1 and J is TRBJ2-5; D is undetermined. Germline-derived CDR1 and CDR2 are SQVTM and ANQGSEA. V gave up 4 bases and J gave up 2 bases, with 11 bases separating them. CDR3 length: 13 amino acids. CDR3 sequence: CSVGQALQETQYF. Written as DNA, the CDR3 is TGCAGCGTTGGGCAGGCACTTCAAGAGACCCAGTACTTC.